Relative to its sample, the clone carrying this T cell receptor beta chain is medium-sized (0.01 to 0.1%). Its antigen is not identified. Rearranged V-D-J TRB sequences were amplified with a mixed TRB-A/B primer pool. MiXCR, run by TCRdb on the multiplex PCR reads, gives a single entry per CDR3 protein. The sample has some 9,000 distinct CDR3 sequences, roughly 41% seen once. TCR beta rearrangements were amplified from peripheral blood genomic DNA. The data derive from a study of T cell repertoires in aging, cancer and after chemotherapy. Study overall: Six age groups, ranging from 30 or younger to 70 or older, included the donors.

Points from the study as a whole: Loss of evenness, beyond lost richness, contributed to age-related TCR diversity decline in cancer patients. Across the chemotherapy interval, each cancer cohort showed higher median generation probability, suggesting thymic rebound.

With 0 bases clipped from V and 6 bases from J, the junction kept 2 bases outside the gene matches. Germline CDR1 reads MNHNS; CDR2 reads SASEGT. The CDR3 consists of 15 residues. The chain joins TRBV6-1 to TRBJ2-1; 10 bases are shared with TRBD2. This receptor was obtained from a human donor with a solid tumor. The sequencing input was blood. The chain's CDR3 is CASSEASGGANEQFF. The CDR3 DNA sequence: TGTGCCAGCAGTGAAGCAAGCGGGGGGGCCAATGAGCAGTTCTTC.